At least ten counts were recorded for the clone carrying this T cell receptor beta chain. The target antigen is unknown. This sample was included in a study of prognosis after radiotherapy for stage I lung cancer. Study at large: Considered medically inoperable were all of the patients with non-small cell lung cancer.

Study-wide results and limits: In patients with versus without metastases, TRBV and TRBJ gene usage reportedly differed.

The authors drew around 6 milliliters of peripheral blood at each of two time points. Two rounds of multiplex PCR amplified TCR beta CDR3 from genomic DNA. Gene-specific primers for each TRBV and TRBJ gene drove first-round PCR. The second round, a PCR step, used universal primers. TCRdb ran MiXCR on the multiplex PCR reads and lists one entry per CDR3 protein. Of about 22,000 distinct CDR3 sequences in the sample, 43% were seen once. CDR1 and CDR2 from the germline V gene are SQVTM and ANQGSEA. Trimming shortened V by 7 bases and J by 7 bases, and 16 bases separated the two germline ends. The CDR3 sequence is 13 residues long.

Material: PBMCs, obtained before or after stereotactic body radiation therapy (not recorded which). The sequence came from a donor over 45 with non-small cell lung cancer. This chain joins TRBV29-1 and TRBJ1-4, with TRBD1 as a possible D gene (6 bases). The CDR3 spells CSANEGDGEKLFF. The CDR3 DNA is TGCAGCGCGAATGAGGGGGACGGTGAAAAACTGTTTTTT.